This TCR beta chain was identified during a study of cytotoxic CD8 clonotypes in ibrutinib-treated CLL. Study-wide points: Sampling times differed between sustained-remission and progressing patients. Baseline levels of clonality went above those of age-matched healthy donors and moved with circulating CD8+ T-cell counts.

The assay was immunoSEQ multiplex PCR, and TCRdb's table has in-frame clones only and misses some. The sample holds about 49,000 clones, 60% to 80% seen once. The germline V gene encodes CDR1 MNHEY and CDR2 SVGAGI. With 0 bases removed from V and 3 bases from J, the gap between germline ends came to 12 bases. The CDR3 has 15 amino acids. TCR beta libraries used about 2.1 micrograms of DNA from cryopreserved PBMCs. This clone turned up a few times. The antigen is undetermined. The chain links TRBV6-5 to TRBJ2-7; the D is unclear. The specimen was PBMCs, collected after 12 months of ibrutinib treatment. This receptor was taken from a human donor with chronic lymphocytic leukemia. DNA of the CDR3: TGTGCCAGCAGTTACTCGTTAGTAAGGGACTACGAGCAGTACTTC. This translates into CASSYSLVRDYEQYF.